The rows below give T cell receptor beta chains drawn from one sample of a study of cytomegalovirus exposure and HLA in healthy donors. Sequencing used immunoSEQ multiplex PCR; TCRdb keeps in-frame clones, though not all of them. The sample carries under 150,000 clones, 60% to 85% recorded once. Sequencing used PBMCs. The receptor set was obtained from a woman younger than 35 in good health and CMV-seronegative. Both conserved end residues are part of each CDR3. A D gene is named only where the DNA matches it firmly. Where a row states a size, it is once, few, many or the class of an expanded clone; other rows omit it.

v_call	clone_size	d_call	j_call	cdr3_aa	cdr3_nt
TRBV18	.	TRBD2	TRBJ2-1	CASSPGTSWEQFF	TGTGCCAGCTCACCAGGGACTAGTTGGGAGCAGTTCTTC
TRBV6-5	.	.	TRBJ2-3	CASSYDTLRADTQYF	TGTGCCAGCAGTTACGATACGCTGCGAGCAGATACGCAGTATTTT
TRBV6-5	once	.	TRBJ2-1	CASSYSTRIHGEQFF	TGTGCCAGCAGTTACTCGACCAGGATTCACGGTGAGCAGTTCTTC
TRBV7-9	.	.	TRBJ2-1	CASSPPQAGNEQFF	TGTGCCAGCAGCCCCCCTCAAGCCGGCAATGAGCAGTTCTTC
TRBV6-5	.	TRBD1	TRBJ1-1	CASFRTGAANTEAFF	TGTGCCAGCTTTAGGACAGGGGCCGCGAACACTGAAGCTTTCTTT
TRBV29-1	once	TRBD2	TRBJ2-7	CSVEKREATEQYF	TGCAGCGTTGAAAAGCGGGAGGCTACCGAGCAGTACTTC
TRBV4-2	few	TRBD1	TRBJ2-5	CASSQGVRGETQYF	TGTGCCAGCAGCCAAGGGGTCAGGGGGGAGACCCAGTACTTC
TRBV4-1	.	.	TRBJ2-2	CASSLKWWPTGELFF	TGCGCCAGCAGCCTAAAATGGTGGCCTACCGGGGAGCTGTTTTTT
TRBV5-1	.	.	TRBJ1-2	CASSLEYRGAGYTF	TGCGCCAGCAGCTTGGAGTATCGGGGGGCTGGCTACACCTTC
TRBV29-1	few	TRBD2	TRBJ2-1	CSVSASGSSEFF	TGCAGCGTTAGCGCTAGCGGGAGCTCAGAGTTCTTC
TRBV19	.	.	TRBJ1-4	CASIQAGNLATNEKLFF	TGTGCCAGTATACAGGCCGGTAACCTTGCAACTAATGAAAAACTGTTTTTT
TRBV2	.	.	TRBJ1-1	CASSGEIPNTEAFF	TGTGCCAGCAGTGGAGAGATACCGAACACTGAAGCTTTCTTT
TRBV6-1	few	.	TRBJ2-3	CASSLLGDTQYF	TGTGCCAGCAGTCTTCTAGGAGATACGCAGTATTTT
TRBV6-6	.	.	TRBJ1-5	CASRRYSNQPQHF	TGTGCCAGCCGGCGGTATAGCAATCAGCCCCAGCATTTT
TRBV2	.	.	TRBJ2-5	CASSEWARGSQYF	TGTGCCAGCAGTGAATGGGCCCGGGGGTCCCAGTACTTC
TRBV30	.	TRBD1	TRBJ2-3	CAWSLYGQGDTDTQYF	TGTGCCTGGAGCTTGTACGGGCAGGGGGACACAGATACGCAGTATTTT
TRBV6-6	.	.	TRBJ1-1	CASSYSLGQSTEAFF	TGTGCCAGCAGTTACTCGCTGGGGCAGAGCACTGAAGCTTTCTTT
TRBV27	.	.	TRBJ2-1	CASSFGGNYNEQFF	TGTGCCAGCAGCTTTGGCGGGAACTACAATGAGCAGTTCTTC
TRBV29-1	.	.	TRBJ2-7	CSVGSSGGRGHEQYF	TGCAGCGTTGGGTCCAGCGGAGGGCGGGGGCACGAGCAGTACTTC
TRBV11-2	.	TRBD2	TRBJ2-7	CASSFQIAGGSYEQYF	TGTGCCAGCAGCTTCCAGATAGCGGGAGGTTCCTACGAGCAGTACTTC
TRBV5-1	few	.	TRBJ2-2	CASSPLTGNTGELFF	TGCGCCAGCAGCCCTCTAACAGGAAACACCGGGGAGCTGTTTTTT
TRBV6-1	.	.	TRBJ1-2	CASSLSSGYGYTF	TGTGCCAGCAGTCTTTCTTCGGGCTATGGCTACACCTTC
TRBV5-4	.	.	TRBJ1-2	CASSLEPNYGYTF	TGTGCCAGCAGCTTGGAGCCGAACTATGGCTACACCTTC
TRBV12-2	.	.	TRBJ2-1	CASRLTAVYNEQFF	TGTGCAAGTCGCTTAACGGCGGTCTACAATGAGCAGTTCTTC
TRBV10-3	.	TRBD1	TRBJ1-1	CAISESPGTVFDEAFF	TGTGCCATCAGTGAGTCGCCGGGGACAGTCTTCGATGAAGCTTTCTTT
TRBV7-8	.	TRBD2	TRBJ2-2	CASLLTRGTSGRFIAGELFF	TGTGCCAGCCTCTTGACGAGAGGGACTAGCGGGAGGTTCATCGCCGGGGAGCTGTTTTTT
TRBV13	.	.	TRBJ2-1	CASSLQGWEQFF	TGTGCCAGCAGCTTACAGGGCTGGGAGCAGTTCTTC
TRBV6-1	.	TRBD1	TRBJ1-4	CASSALGQGKATNEKLFF	TGTGCCAGCAGTGCACTGGGACAGGGGAAGGCAACTAATGAAAAACTGTTTTTT
TRBV19	.	TRBD2	TRBJ2-4	CASSPGLAGSNIQYF	TGTGCCAGTAGTCCGGGACTAGCGGGGTCAAACATTCAGTACTTC
TRBV5-1	.	.	TRBJ2-1	CASSSGNEQFF	TGCGCCAGCAGCTCCGGGAATGAGCAGTTCTTC
TRBV19	.	.	TRBJ1-1	CASIGTGMNTEAFF	TGTGCCAGTATCGGAACAGGGATGAACACTGAAGCTTTCTTT
TRBV7-9	.	.	TRBJ2-7	CASSLDPAYEQYF	TGTGCCAGCAGCCTAGACCCAGCCTACGAGCAGTACTTC
TRBV21-1	.	.	TRBJ1-5	CASSNPSPGNSNQPQHF	TGTGCCAGCAGCAACCCGTCCCCGGGGAATAGCAATCAGCCCCAGCATTTT
TRBV5-1	.	.	TRBJ2-5	CASGGSGLKETQYF	TGCGCCAGCGGGGGGAGCGGATTGAAAGAGACCCAGTACTTC
TRBV6-5	.	.	TRBJ1-5	CASSYASGGNQPQHF	TGTGCCAGCAGTTACGCATCAGGGGGCAATCAGCCCCAGCATTTT
TRBV27	.	TRBD2	TRBJ2-3	CASSTIRTSGTSTDTQYF	TGTGCCAGCAGCACTATACGGACTAGCGGGACTAGCACAGATACGCAGTATTTT
TRBV4-1	.	.	TRBJ2-5	CASSQLRTGGVETQYF	TGCGCCAGCAGCCAATTACGGACGGGGGGCGTCGAGACCCAGTACTTC
TRBV4-1	.	.	TRBJ1-4	CASSQASGRSTNEKLFF	TGCGCCAGCAGCCAAGCCTCAGGGAGGTCTACTAATGAAAAACTGTTTTTT
TRBV18	.	.	TRBJ1-1	CASSPRAGWNTEAFF	TGTGCCAGCTCACCACGAGCAGGGTGGAACACTGAAGCTTTCTTT
TRBV30	.	TRBD2	TRBJ2-2	CAWNPKAGDPGELFF	TGTGCCTGGAATCCCAAAGCGGGAGATCCCGGGGAGCTGTTTTTT
TRBV9	.	.	TRBJ2-1	CASSPGFGILNEQFF	TGTGCCAGCAGTCCAGGGTTCGGCATACTCAATGAGCAGTTCTTC
TRBV4-2	.	.	TRBJ1-2	CASSQGSGTDGYTF	TGTGCCAGCAGCCAAGGGTCGGGAACGGATGGCTACACCTTC
TRBV6-1	.	.	TRBJ2-7	CASSEDFFVQYF	TGTGCCAGCAGTGAGGACTTCTTTGTGCAGTACTTC
TRBV4-2	.	TRBD2	TRBJ2-7	CASSQEGGGLAGSYEQYF	TGTGCCAGCAGCCAAGAGGGTGGGGGACTAGCGGGTTCCTACGAGCAGTACTTC
TRBV30	.	.	TRBJ2-7	CAWSAAAFSYEQYF	TGTGCCTGGAGTGCAGCGGCCTTCTCCTACGAGCAGTACTTC
TRBV14	few	.	TRBJ1-1	CASSQLLGPGTEAFF	TGTGCCAGCAGCCAACTTCTGGGGCCGGGCACTGAAGCTTTCTTT
TRBV18	once	.	TRBJ1-1	CASSEGRGEAFF	TGTGCCAGCTCGGAGGGGAGGGGTGAAGCTTTCTTT
TRBV29-1	few	TRBD2	TRBJ2-5	CSTGTSGSGETQYF	TGCAGCACTGGGACGAGCGGGAGTGGGGAGACCCAGTACTTC
TRBV7-9	.	TRBD2	TRBJ2-5	CASSLAGVTETQYF	TGTGCCAGCAGCCTAGCGGGAGTGACAGAGACCCAGTACTTC
TRBV30	.	.	TRBJ1-5	CAWSVLRQPQHF	TGTGCCTGGAGTGTATTGCGACAGCCCCAGCATTTT
TRBV5-6	few	.	TRBJ2-7	CASTVRGTYEQYF	TGTGCCAGCACCGTCCGGGGGACCTACGAGCAGTACTTC
TRBV2	.	.	TRBJ1-5	CASRLSGSNQPQHF	TGTGCCAGCAGATTATCGGGTAGCAATCAGCCCCAGCATTTT
TRBV19	once	TRBD2	TRBJ2-3	CASSPRAERAGYTQYF	TGTGCCAGTAGTCCCAGGGCGGAAAGAGCGGGATATACGCAGTATTTT